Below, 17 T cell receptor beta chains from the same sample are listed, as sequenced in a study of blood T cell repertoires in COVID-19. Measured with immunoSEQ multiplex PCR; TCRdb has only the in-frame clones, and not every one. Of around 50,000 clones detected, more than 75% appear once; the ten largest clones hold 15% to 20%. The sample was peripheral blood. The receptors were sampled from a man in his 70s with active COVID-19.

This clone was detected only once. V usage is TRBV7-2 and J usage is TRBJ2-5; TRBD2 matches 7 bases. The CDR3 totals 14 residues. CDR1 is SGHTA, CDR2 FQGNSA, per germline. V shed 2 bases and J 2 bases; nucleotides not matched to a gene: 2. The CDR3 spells CASSLLAVQETQYF. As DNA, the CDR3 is TGTGCCAGCAGCTTACTAGCGGTACAAGAGACCCAGTACTTC.

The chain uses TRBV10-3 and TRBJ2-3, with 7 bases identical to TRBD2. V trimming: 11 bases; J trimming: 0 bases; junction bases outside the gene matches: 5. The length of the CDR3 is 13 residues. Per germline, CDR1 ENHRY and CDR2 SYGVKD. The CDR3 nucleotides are TGTGCCGCCCGGGAGGCTAGCACAGATACGCAGTATTTT. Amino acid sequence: CAAREASTDTQYF.

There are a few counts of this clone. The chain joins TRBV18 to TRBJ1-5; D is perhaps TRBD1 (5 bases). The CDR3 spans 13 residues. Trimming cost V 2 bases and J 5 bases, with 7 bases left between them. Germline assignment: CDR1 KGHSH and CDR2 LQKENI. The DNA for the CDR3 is TGTGCCAGCTCACCAGGGGCCTATCAGCCCCAGCATTTT. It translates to CASSPGAYQPQHF.

The CDR3 nucleotides are TGTGCCAGGGGGACAGGGATGATGTCTCAGCCCCAGCATTTT. Its protein product is CARGTGMMSQPQHF. V gene TRBV6-6 combines with J gene TRBJ1-5; 9 bases align to TRBD1. Germline CDR1 is MNHNY and CDR2 is SVGAGI (reference sequence). The CDR3 is 14 amino acids. J was trimmed by 6 bases and V by 9 bases; bases with no gene match: 9.

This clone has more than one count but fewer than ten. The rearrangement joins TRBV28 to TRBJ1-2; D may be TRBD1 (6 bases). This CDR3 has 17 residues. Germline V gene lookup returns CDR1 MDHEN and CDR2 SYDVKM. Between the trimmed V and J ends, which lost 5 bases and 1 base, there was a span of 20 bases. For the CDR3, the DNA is TGTGCCAGCAGTCAAGACAGGATCTACTACCTTAACTATGGCTACACCTTC. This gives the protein CASSQDRIYYLNYGYTF.

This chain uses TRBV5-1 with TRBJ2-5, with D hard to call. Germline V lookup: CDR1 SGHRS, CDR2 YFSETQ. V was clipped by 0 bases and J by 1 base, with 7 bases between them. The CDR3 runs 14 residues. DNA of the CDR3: TGCGCCAGCAGCTTGGGCAGAACCCAAGAGACCCAGTACTTC. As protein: CASSLGRTQETQYF.

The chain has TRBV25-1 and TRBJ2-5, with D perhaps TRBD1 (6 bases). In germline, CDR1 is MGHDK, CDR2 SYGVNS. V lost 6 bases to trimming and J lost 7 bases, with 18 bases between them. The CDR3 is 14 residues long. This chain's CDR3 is CASSNAVRGPTQYF. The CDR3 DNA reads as TGTGCCAGCAGCAACGCCGTCAGGGGTCCGACCCAGTACTTC.

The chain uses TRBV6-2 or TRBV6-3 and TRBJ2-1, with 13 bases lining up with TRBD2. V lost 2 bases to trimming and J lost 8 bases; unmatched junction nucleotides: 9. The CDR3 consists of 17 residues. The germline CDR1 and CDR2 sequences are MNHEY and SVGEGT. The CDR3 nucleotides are TGTGCCAGCAGTTACACGTTCGGGACTAGCGGGAAAGATGAGCAGTTCTTC. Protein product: CASSYTFGTSGKDEQFF.

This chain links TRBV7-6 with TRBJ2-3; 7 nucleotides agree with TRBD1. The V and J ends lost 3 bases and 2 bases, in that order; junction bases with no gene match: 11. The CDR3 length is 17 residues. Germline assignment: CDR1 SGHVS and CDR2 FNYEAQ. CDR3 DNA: TGTGCCAGCAGCTTTATGGACGGGACAGCCACCACAGATACGCAGTATTTT. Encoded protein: CASSFMDGTATTDTQYF.

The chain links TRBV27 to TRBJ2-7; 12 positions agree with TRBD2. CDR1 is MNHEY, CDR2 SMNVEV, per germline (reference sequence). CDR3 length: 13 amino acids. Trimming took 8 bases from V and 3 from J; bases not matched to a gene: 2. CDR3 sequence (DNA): TGTGCCAGCCAGACTAGCGGGAGCTACGAGCAGTACTTC. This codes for CASQTSGSYEQYF.

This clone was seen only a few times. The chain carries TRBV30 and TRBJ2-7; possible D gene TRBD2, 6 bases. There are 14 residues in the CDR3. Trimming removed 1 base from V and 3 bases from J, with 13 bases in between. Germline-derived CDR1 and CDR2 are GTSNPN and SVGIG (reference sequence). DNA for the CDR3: TGTGCCTGGAGTGCCCCGGGACTTAACTACGAGCAGTACTTC. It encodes CAWSAPGLNYEQYF.

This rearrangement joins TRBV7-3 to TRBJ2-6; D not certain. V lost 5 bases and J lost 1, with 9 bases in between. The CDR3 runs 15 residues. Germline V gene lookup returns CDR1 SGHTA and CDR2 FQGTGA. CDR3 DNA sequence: TGTGCCAGCAGCCCGCGCCTATCTGGGGCCAACGTCCTGACTTTC. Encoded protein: CASSPRLSGANVLTF.

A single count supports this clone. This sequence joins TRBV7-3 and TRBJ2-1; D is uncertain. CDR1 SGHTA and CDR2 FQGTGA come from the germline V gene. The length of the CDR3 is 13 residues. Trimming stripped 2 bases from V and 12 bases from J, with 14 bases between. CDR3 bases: TGTGCCAGCAGCTTACGTCGGAGCGAGCGGCAGTTCTTC. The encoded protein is CASSLRRSERQFF.

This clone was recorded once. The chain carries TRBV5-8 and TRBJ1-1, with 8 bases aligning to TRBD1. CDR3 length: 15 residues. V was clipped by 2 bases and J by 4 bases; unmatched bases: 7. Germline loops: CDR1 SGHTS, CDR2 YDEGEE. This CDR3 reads CASSFHITGGTEAFF. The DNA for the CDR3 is TGTGCCAGCAGCTTCCACATTACAGGGGGCACTGAAGCTTTCTTT.

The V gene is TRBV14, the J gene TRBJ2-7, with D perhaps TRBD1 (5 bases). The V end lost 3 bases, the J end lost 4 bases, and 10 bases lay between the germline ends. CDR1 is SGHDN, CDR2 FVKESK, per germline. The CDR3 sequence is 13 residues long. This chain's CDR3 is CASSQNQGYEQYF. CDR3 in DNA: TGTGCCAGCAGCCAGAATCAGGGTTACGAGCAGTACTTC.

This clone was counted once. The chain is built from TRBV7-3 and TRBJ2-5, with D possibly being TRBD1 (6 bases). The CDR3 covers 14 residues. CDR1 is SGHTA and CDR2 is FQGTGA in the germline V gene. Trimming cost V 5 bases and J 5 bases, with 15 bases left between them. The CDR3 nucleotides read TGTGCCAGCAGCCGAACAGGGTCCGGGGAGACCCAGTACTTC. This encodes CASSRTGSGETQYF.

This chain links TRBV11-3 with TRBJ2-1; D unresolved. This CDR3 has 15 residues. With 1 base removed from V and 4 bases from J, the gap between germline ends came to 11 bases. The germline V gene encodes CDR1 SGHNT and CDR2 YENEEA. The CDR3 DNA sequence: TGTGCCAGCAGCTTAGGAGGCCCTCGGTACAATGAGCAGTTCTTC. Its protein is CASSLGGPRYNEQFF.